This TCR beta chain was captured by sequencing in a study of blood T cell repertoires in COVID-19. The overall study: Samples representing acute and convalescent COVID-19 were sourced from the United States, Italy and Spain.

The CDR3 sequence is 13 residues long. The germline V gene encodes CDR1 SGHRS and CDR2 YFSETQ. Trimming took off 1 base at V and 7 bases at J, with 12 bases between the two ends. As handled by the study authors: Reference gene primer amplification in the assay estimated nucleated cell counts. Libraries were prepared by immunoSEQ multiplex PCR; TCRdb keeps only in-frame clonotypes and omits some of them. Clone size and V and J calls were adopted from that table, with D and trimming inferred from the DNA. Of fewer than 500,000 clones in the sample, 85% to 90% are singletons; the top ten hold roughly 1.1%.

This TCR was recovered from a man younger than 40 who had recovered from COVID-19. The V call is TRBV5-1, the J call TRBJ2-7; the D gene is possibly TRBD1 (5 bases). What was sequenced was PBMCs or T cells enriched from blood (not recorded which). CDR3: CASSLTPGNEQYF. In DNA form, the CDR3 reads TGCGCCAGCAGCTTGACGCCAGGGAATGAGCAGTACTTC. The variable domain in full, with the rest retrieved from reference TRBV5-1 and TRBJ2-7, is KAGVTQTPRYLIKTRGQQVTLSCSPISGHRSVSWYQQTPGQGLQFLFEYFSETQRNKGNFPGRFSGRQFSNSRSEMNVSTLELGDSALYLCASSLTPGNEQYFGPGTRLTVT.